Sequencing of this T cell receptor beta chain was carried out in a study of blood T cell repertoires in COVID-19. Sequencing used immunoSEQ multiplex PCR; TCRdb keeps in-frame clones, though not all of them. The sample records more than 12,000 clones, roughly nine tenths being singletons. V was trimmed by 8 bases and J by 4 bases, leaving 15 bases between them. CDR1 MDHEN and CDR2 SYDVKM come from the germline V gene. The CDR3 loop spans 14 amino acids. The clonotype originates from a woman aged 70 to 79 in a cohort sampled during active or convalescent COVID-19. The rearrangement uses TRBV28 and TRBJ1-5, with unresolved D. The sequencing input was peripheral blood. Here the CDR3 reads CASVKLRSNQPQHF. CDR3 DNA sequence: TGTGCCAGCGTCAAGCTAAGGAGTAATCAGCCCCAGCATTTT.